This TCR beta chain originates from a study of PD-1 blockade in classical Hodgkin lymphoma. On the study more broadly: Every 2 weeks, patients got 3 mg/kg intravenous nivolumab.

This clone was seen a few times. The data were produced by immunoSEQ multiplex PCR, yet TCRdb's version contains in-frame clones alone and is incomplete. The table shows 75,000 to 100,000 clones, with around 93% occurring only once. Time point given: cycle 4 day 1 (C4D1), after more than 5 weeks of nivolumab. There was relapse after autologous stem cell transplantation in every patient, and there was variation in brentuximab vedotin exposure. Best outcomes ranged across complete response, partial response and progressive disease. This specimen consisted of peripheral blood mononuclear cells (PBMCs), obtained before the fourth cycle of nivolumab. The TCR comes from a human donor with classical Hodgkin lymphoma.

The DNA of the CDR3 is TGTGCCAGCAGCCCGGGACAGGGGGAGTCTTACGAGCAGTACTTC. This codes for CASSPGQGESYEQYF. The V and J genes are TRBV6-5 and TRBJ2-7, with TRBD1 matching over 11 bases. CDR1 MNHEY and CDR2 SVGAGI come from the germline V gene. V was pared by 6 bases and J by 4 bases, with 8 bases of the junction left unmatched. CDR3 size: 15 residues.